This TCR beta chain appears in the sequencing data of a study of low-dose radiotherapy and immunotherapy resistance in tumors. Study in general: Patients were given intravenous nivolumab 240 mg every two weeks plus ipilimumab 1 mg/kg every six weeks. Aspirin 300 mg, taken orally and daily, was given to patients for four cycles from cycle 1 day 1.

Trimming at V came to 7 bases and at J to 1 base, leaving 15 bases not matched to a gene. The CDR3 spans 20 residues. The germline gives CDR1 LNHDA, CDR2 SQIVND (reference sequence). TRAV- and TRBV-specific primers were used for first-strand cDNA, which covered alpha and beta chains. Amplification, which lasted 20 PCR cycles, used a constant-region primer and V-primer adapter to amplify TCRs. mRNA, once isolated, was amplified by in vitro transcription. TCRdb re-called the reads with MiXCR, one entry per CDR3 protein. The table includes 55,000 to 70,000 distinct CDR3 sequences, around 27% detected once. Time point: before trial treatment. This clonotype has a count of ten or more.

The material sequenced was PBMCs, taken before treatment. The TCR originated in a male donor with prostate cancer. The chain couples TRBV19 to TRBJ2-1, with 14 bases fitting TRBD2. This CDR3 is CASTQSVGLAGVRSYNEQFF. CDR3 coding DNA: TGTGCCAGTACCCAATCGGTGGGACTAGCGGGAGTGAGGTCCTACAATGAGCAGTTCTTC.